This section outlines one T cell receptor (beta chain) sequence together with its context. In this sample, this clonotype turned up many times. Its antigen is not yet known. No base qualities exist here, and no much larger clone lies one base off it. There are 17 amino acids in the CDR3, from cysteine to phenylalanine inclusive. Only CDR3 DNA remains: 51 bases, in frame from the first base. At the junction V is shortened by 4 bases and J by 4 bases; bases outside the gene matches: 15. Per the germline V gene, MNHEY is the CDR1 and SVGAGI is the CDR2. The entry originates in a study of T-cell memory formation after mild COVID-19 (dated by TCRdb to the early 2020s). In terms of the full investigation: TCR sequence clusters from the two donors were found to be largely donor specific. The cohort was made up of two young adult volunteers, one female and one male, who were previously healthy. T-cell clones expanding and contracting after mild COVID-19 in two donors were tracked by longitudinal TCRalpha and TCRbeta repertoire sequencing. Broader findings and caveats from the paper: Some responding clones were found in pre-infection memory, which suggests that pre-existing cross-reactive memory T cells took part in the SARS-CoV-2 response. The study included only a couple of mild cases, and larger cohorts that include severe cases with pre-infection samples were judged to be necessary. From day 15 to 85, contracting clones showed balanced CD4/CD8 phenotypes, whereas a second wave of clones that expanded from day 15 to 37 leaned towards CD4+. Contracting CD4+ clones turned up mainly in the CM and EM memory subsets, whereas EMRA was where CD8+ clones were enriched. Whether the second-wave clones peaking on day 37 were SARS-CoV-2 specific was not confirmed.

The sequencing machine was an Illumina NovaSeq 6000. TCRalpha and TCRbeta cDNA libraries were constructed by 5'RACE with constant-segment primers, with sample barcodes and unique molecular identifiers being introduced. Trizol reagent was used to extract RNA from every sample. Amplification of the libraries took two PCR steps, and the second step added a second sample barcode plus Illumina TruSeq adapters. Sequencing of libraries was performed on an Illumina NovaSeq with 2 x 150 bp paired-end reads. On the study's bioinformatics: The reads were demultiplexed and collapsed into UMI-guided consensus sequences using migec v1.2.7. With mixcr v2.1.11, UMI consensuses were aligned to TRA and TRB V and J templates and assembled into clonotypes. A clonotype was counted as expanded or contracted only when both edgeR and NoisET called the clonotype significant, with the noise models trained on biological replicates. edgeR calls used a false discovery rate-adjusted p below 0.01 and a log2 fold-change threshold of 1. PCA with hierarchical clustering of max-normalized trajectories of the 1000 most abundant clonotypes was used as exploratory dynamics analysis. Separately sequenced CD4+ and CD8+ repertoires were used to assign the CD4 or CD8 phenotype of responding clones. TCRdb cleaned the public reads at Q25 with fastp, built clones with MiXCR and kept in-frame beta chains. Rows are unified per CDR3 protein, each entry keeping the most common DNA and genes. The V and J calls follow TCRdb's processing rather than the paper's. A total of a few hundred thousand distinct CDR3 sequences appear in this sample, about 16% of them only once. Together, the top ten hold approximately 20% of the sample.

PBMCs were isolated by Ficoll-Paque density gradient centrifugation. This TCR came from a man younger than 35 who had mild COVID-19 (a few samples of this study predate the infection). The sample titles of this study are shuffled in the database, so cell type and time point are left out; the donor was told from shared clones. The chain links TRBV6-5 with TRBJ2-7; 8 of the junction bases match TRBD2. Material for sequencing was PBMCs or a T cell subset sorted from them (not recorded which). The CDR3: CASSLFQPAGGGYEQYF. The DNA sequence is TGTGCCAGCAGTTTATTTCAGCCGGCGGGGGGCGGGTACGAGCAGTACTTC.